The 14 T cell receptor beta chains in this list originate from one sample, sequenced in a study of CD8 T cells in ankylosing spondylitis. Study-wide points: Within ankylosing spondylitis blood, a TCR beta motif made up of roughly eight highly homologous variants appeared to be characteristic.

TCRdb re-derived calls from the 5' RACE reads in MiXCR, one entry per CDR3 protein. The repertoire includes 500,000 to 550,000 distinct CDR3 sequences, about 13% of them detected once, and around 6.8% sits in the top ten. Their specific antigens are unknown. The specimen sequenced was blood, either unsorted or a sorted T cell fraction (not recorded which). These TCRs come from a male donor with ankylosing spondylitis.

This clonotype was detected ten times or more. This chain connects TRBV11-2 to TRBJ2-3, with 16 bases that match TRBD2. Unmatched junction bases numbered 11, after V lost 5 bases and J lost 6 bases. CDR1 is SGHAT, CDR2 FQNNGV, per germline. The CDR3 has 18 amino acids. CDR3 region: CASSELGLAGGLGDTQYF. Here the CDR3 DNA reads TGTGCCAGCAGCGAACTGGGACTAGCGGGAGGGCTTGGGGATACGCAGTATTTT.

The rearrangement joins TRBV3-1 to TRBJ2-7, with D possibly being TRBD2 (5 bases). V was clipped by 0 bases and J by 6 bases, with 15 bases between them. The CDR3 is 15 residues long. The germline gives CDR1 LGHDT, CDR2 YNNKEL (reference sequence). The CDR3 here is CASSQDLASRSEQYV. In nucleotides, the CDR3 is TGTGCCAGCAGCCAAGACTTGGCTAGCAGATCCGAGCAGTACGTC.

This clonotype appeared a few times. The chain has TRBV9 and TRBJ2-5; 8 positions match TRBD1. This CDR3 is built from 13 residues. Germline values: CDR1 SGDLS, CDR2 YYNGEE. V trimming: 4 bases; J trimming: 6 bases; junction bases outside the gene matches: 5. Written as DNA, the CDR3 is TGTGCCAGCAGCCCAGGGGGCGCTCAGACCCAGTACTTC. It codes for CASSPGGAQTQYF.

There are a few counts of this clonotype. The gene calls are TRBV14 and TRBJ1-4; possible D gene TRBD1, 5 bases. V was trimmed by 5 bases and J by 8 bases, leaving 15 bases between them. This CDR3 spans 14 amino acids. Germline CDR1 SGHDN, CDR2 FVKESK. CDR3 sequence reads: CASSARGFGEKLFF. CDR3 DNA sequence: TGTGCCAGCAGCGCTCGGGGGTTCGGGGAAAAACTGTTTTTT.

This clonotype was recorded a few times. The rearrangement joins TRBV20-1 to TRBJ2-5, with 7 bases lining up with TRBD1. This CDR3 has 12 residues. In germline, CDR1 is DFQATT, CDR2 SNEGSKA (reference sequence). Trimming at V came to 5 bases and at J to 5 bases, leaving 5 bases not matched to a gene. The CDR3 is CSADRVGETQYF. In nucleotides, the CDR3 is TGCAGTGCTGACAGGGTTGGGGAGACCCAGTACTTC.

J is TRBJ2-2 and V is TRBV24-1; 13 bases align to TRBD2. The V and J ends lost 3 bases and 7 bases, in that order; junction bases with no gene match: 16. CDR1 is KGHDR, CDR2 SFDVKD, per germline. This CDR3 contains 20 residues. CDR3 bases: TGTGCCACCAGTGATCGGCAGCGACAGGGTGGACTAGCGGGAGACGGGGAGCTGTTTTTT. Residues: CATSDRQRQGGLAGDGELFF.

V usage is TRBV24-1 and J usage is TRBJ2-1, with D uncertain. The CDR3 sequence is 14 residues long. Germline V CDR1 and CDR2: KGHDR, SFDVKD. Trimming stripped 3 bases from V and 8 bases from J, with 13 bases between. The CDR3 sequence is CATSDPLRTDEQFF. The CDR3 bases are TGTGCCACCAGTGATCCCCTAAGAACCGATGAGCAGTTCTTC.

A few counts support this clonotype. The chain carries TRBV5-1 and TRBJ1-1, with D possibly matching TRBD1 (6 bases). V lost 0 bases to trimming and J lost 3 bases, with 18 bases between them. The germline CDR1 and CDR2 sequences are SGHRS and YFSETQ. The CDR3 totals 17 residues. CDR3 nucleotides: TGCGCCAGCAGCTTGGCGCGGGCAGGGGATGATTACACTGAAGCTTTCTTT. It yields the protein CASSLARAGDDYTEAFF.

This chain connects TRBV7-9 to TRBJ1-1, with D uncertain. Per the germline V gene, CDR1 is SEHNR and CDR2 is FQNEAQ (reference sequence). The length of the CDR3 is 13 residues. V was pared by 5 bases and J by 4 bases, with 11 bases between. CDR3 in DNA: TGTGCCAGCAGCCATTCTCAAGGCACTGAAGCTTTCTTT. It is translated as CASSHSQGTEAFF.

This clonotype was seen a handful of times. The J gene is TRBJ2-1, the V gene TRBV3-1; a weak D match, TRBD1 (6 bases). V was clipped by 3 bases and J by 8 bases, with 17 bases between them. The length of the CDR3 is 15 residues. Per the germline V gene, CDR1 is LGHDT and CDR2 is YNNKEL (reference sequence). CDR3 sequence reads: CASSQGSRQVDEQFF. The CDR3 DNA reads TGTGCCAGCAGCCAGGGTTCCAGACAGGTCGATGAGCAGTTCTTC.

V gene TRBV19 combines with J gene TRBJ1-1, with D maybe TRBD1 (6 bases). CDR3 length: 14 amino acids. The germline V and J ends were trimmed by 8 bases and 1 base, with 14 bases remaining between them. Germline CDR1 is LNHDA and CDR2 is SQIVND (reference sequence). CDR3 in DNA: TGTGCCAGTGGGCAGGGGCTTCCGAACACTGAAGCTTTCTTT. It translates to CASGQGLPNTEAFF.

The CDR3 spells CASSPGQKPLYGYTF. Here the CDR3 DNA reads TGTGCCAGCAGCCCCGGACAGAAACCCCTCTATGGCTACACCTTC. The chain employs TRBV11-2 and TRBJ1-2, with TRBD1 as a possible D gene (6 bases). Germline lookup yields CDR1 SGHAT and CDR2 FQNNGV. Trimming left V 5 bases short and J 4 bases short, with 17 bases between. The CDR3 length is 15 residues.

The J gene is TRBJ2-6, the V gene TRBV11-2; no firm D call. V lost 5 bases, J lost 0 bases, and 17 bases lay in between. CDR1 SGHAT and CDR2 FQNNGV come from the germline V gene. The CDR3 runs 18 residues. The CDR3 DNA reads TGTGCCAGCAGCCTAATCTCGCGAGAAAGCTCTGGGGCCAACGTCCTGACTTTC. It yields the protein CASSLISRESSGANVLTF.

This clonotype has only a few counts. The chain combines TRBV11-2 with TRBJ2-7; unclear D gene. Trimming pared 1 base from V and 5 bases from J, leaving 6 bases between. CDR3 length: 12 amino acids. Germline V gene lookup returns CDR1 SGHAT and CDR2 FQNNGV. CDR3 region: CASSLVMNEQYF. CDR3 bases: TGTGCCAGCAGCTTAGTCATGAACGAGCAGTACTTC.